This TCR beta chain was retrieved from a study of blood T cell repertoires in COVID-19. Study as a whole: Samples representing acute and convalescent COVID-19 were sourced from the United States, Italy and Spain. T cells, B-cell-depleted T cells, or PBMCs supplied cDNA or gDNA.

Authors' analysis steps: Counts of nucleated cells, estimated from reference gene primer amplification, were obtained. TCRdb's table, derived via immunoSEQ multiplex PCR, lists solely in-frame clones and lacks some. That table supplies the V and J calls and clone size; D and trimming were determined from the DNA. This sample has some 250,000 clones, with around 86% found just once. The V segment lost 5 bases and the J segment 1 base; nucleotides outside the gene matches: 5. This CDR3 is built from 15 residues. CDR1 SEHNR and CDR2 FQNEAQ come from the germline V gene (reference sequence). This clonotype was sampled from a woman in her twenties or thirties who had recovered from COVID-19. Sequencing was done on a sample of peripheral blood. V gene TRBV7-9 combines with J gene TRBJ2-1, with 7 bases fitting TRBD2. The CDR3 sequence is CASSPHGGSYNEQFF. The CDR3, as DNA: TGTGCCAGCAGCCCGCACGGGGGGTCCTACAATGAGCAGTTCTTC. The whole variable domain, filled in from reference TRBV7-9 and TRBJ2-1, reads DTGVSQNPRHKITKRGQNVTFRCDPISEHNRLYWYRQTLGQGPEFLTYFQNEAQLEKSRLLSDRFSAERPKGSFSTLEIQRTEQGDSAMYLCASSPHGGSYNEQFFGPGTRLTVL.